What follows are 16 T cell receptor beta chains derived from one specimen sequenced in a study of T cells in localized non-small cell lung cancer. TCRdb's table, derived via immunoSEQ multiplex PCR, lists solely in-frame clones and lacks some. The sample lists roughly 71,000 clones, roughly nine tenths seen once, with roughly a fifth in the top ten. The sequencing here drew on peripheral blood, taken before any cancer treatment. These receptors were taken from a male donor at least 60 years old with stage III squamous cell lung carcinoma.

The chain links TRBV9 to TRBJ2-3; D is undetermined. Germline V gives CDR1 SGDLS, CDR2 YYNGEE. The CDR3 length is 13 residues. V was shortened by 4 bases and J by 0 bases, with 6 bases between the two germline ends. The chain's CDR3 is CASSPDSTDTQYF. Written as DNA, the CDR3 is TGTGCCAGCAGCCCGGACAGCACAGATACGCAGTATTTT.

The chain uses TRBV6-5 and TRBJ1-4, with D unresolved. The V end lost 0 bases, the J end lost 3 bases, and 8 bases lay between the germline ends. The CDR3 runs 15 residues. The germline V gene encodes CDR1 MNHEY and CDR2 SVGAGI. In DNA, the CDR3 is TGTGCCAGCAGTTACTCAGGGAAGGCTAATGAAAAACTGTTTTTT. This gives the protein CASSYSGKANEKLFF.

In DNA, the CDR3 is TGTGCCAGCAGGAGAGGGGTTGATCAGCCCCAGCATTTT. Translated, it gives CASRRGVDQPQHF. The rearrangement uses TRBV27 and TRBJ1-5, with a tentative D call TRBD1 (5 bases). From germline, CDR1 is MNHEY and CDR2 SMNVEV (reference sequence). V lost 6 bases to trimming and J lost 5 bases, with 11 bases between them. The CDR3 extends over 13 amino acids.

J is TRBJ1-2 and V is TRBV5-1; 7 positions match TRBD1. This CDR3 has 15 residues. V lost 0 bases, J lost 8 bases, and 10 bases stayed unmatched. Germline-derived CDR1 and CDR2 are SGHRS and YFSETQ. CDR3 sequence reads: CASSLEGQPGGGYTF. The DNA for the CDR3 is TGCGCCAGCAGCTTGGAGGGACAGCCCGGAGGGGGCTACACCTTC.

The chain couples TRBV5-1 to TRBJ1-4; TRBD1 agrees at 9 bases. The germline CDR1 and CDR2 sequences are SGHRS and YFSETQ. The CDR3 totals 15 residues. Trimming removed 1 base from V and 8 bases from J; junction bases left unmatched: 6. In DNA, the CDR3 is TGCGCCAGCAGCTTGCCCGGGACAGGGCTCGAAAAACTGTTTTTT. Residues: CASSLPGTGLEKLFF.

The chain combines TRBV5-6 with TRBJ1-6; D might be TRBD1 (6 bases). The CDR3 is made up of 13 amino acids. V lost 9 bases and J 8 bases, leaving 15 bases between the germline ends. Per the germline V gene, CDR1 is SGHDT and CDR2 is YYEEEE. The CDR3 DNA is TGTGCCACCCAGACAGGCAACTATTCACCCCTCCACTTT. It encodes CATQTGNYSPLHF.

The chain uses TRBV19 and TRBJ2-5, with 11 bases that match TRBD2. V trimming: 6 bases; J trimming: 3 bases; junction bases outside the gene matches: 3. The CDR3 is 14 amino acids. The germline CDR1 and CDR2 sequences are LNHDA and SQIVND (reference sequence). CDR3: CASRETSGEETQYF. The CDR3 nucleotides are TGTGCCAGTAGGGAGACTAGCGGGGAAGAGACCCAGTACTTC.

The rearrangement joins TRBV10-2 to TRBJ2-3; 13 bases line up with TRBD2. This CDR3 is 16 amino acids long. Germline-derived CDR1 and CDR2 are WSHSY and SAAADI. J lost 4 bases, V lost 2 bases, and 3 bases had no gene match. The CDR3, as DNA: TGCGCCAGCAGTGAGCCACTAGCGGGGGGGCCAGATACGCAGTATTTT. This translates into CASSEPLAGGPDTQYF.

The J gene is TRBJ1-2, the V gene TRBV11-2; TRBD1 agrees at 7 bases. Germline V lookup: CDR1 SGHAT, CDR2 FQNNGV. Trimming took 4 bases from V and 0 from J; bases not matched to a gene: 5. The CDR3 is 15 amino acids. The CDR3 loop reads CASSSQGPSNYGYTF. The CDR3, as DNA: TGTGCCAGCAGCTCACAGGGGCCTTCTAACTATGGCTACACCTTC.

This clone has only a few counts. The rearrangement uses TRBV10-3 and TRBJ1-3; 12 bases are shared with TRBD1. With V trimmed by 7 bases and J by 0 bases, 10 bases remained unmatched. The CDR3 contains 18 residues. CDR1 is ENHRY and CDR2 is SYGVKD in the germline V gene. As DNA, the CDR3 is TGTGCCATCAAGCCGGGACAGGGGGCCTCCCCCTCTGGAAACACCATATATTTT. As protein: CAIKPGQGASPSGNTIYF.

This clone was detected once. CDR3 sequence reads: CASGQTTNEKLFF. The CDR3 DNA sequence: TGTGCCAGTGGACAGACAACTAATGAAAAACTGTTTTTT. V usage is TRBV19 and J usage is TRBJ1-4, with a possible D match to TRBD1 (6 bases). Germline lookup yields CDR1 LNHDA and CDR2 SQIVND (reference sequence). CDR3 length equals 13 residues. V shed 8 bases and J shed 0 bases, with 7 bases lying between them.

The chain couples TRBV9 to TRBJ2-5; D gene unclear. The CDR3 has 13 amino acids. The V gene lost 0 bases and the J gene lost 3 bases, with 6 bases spanning the gap. CDR1 and CDR2 (germline): SGDLS, YYNGEE. CDR3 nucleotides: TGTGCCAGCAGCGTAGGCACAAAAGAGACCCAGTACTTC. It specifies CASSVGTKETQYF.

The chain uses TRBV30 and TRBJ1-1; TRBD1 might be the D (5 bases). The CDR3 spans 13 residues. CDR1 is GTSNPN and CDR2 is SVGIG in the germline V gene (reference sequence). Deletions cut 3 bases from V and 2 bases from J, with 10 bases between. The CDR3 protein is CAWSLGVNTEAFF. CDR3 sequence (DNA): TGTGCCTGGAGCTTGGGGGTTAACACTGAAGCTTTCTTT.

The V and J genes are TRBV7-2 and TRBJ2-7; perhaps TRBD1 as D (6 bases). Trimming took 2 bases from V and 2 from J, leaving 22 bases between them. This CDR3 spans 18 amino acids. Germline CDR1 is SGHTA and CDR2 is FQGNSA. The CDR3, as DNA: TGTGCCAGCAGCTTATTGGGTACAGGGATAACTCCAACCTACGAGCAGTACTTC. Translating gives CASSLLGTGITPTYEQYF.

The chain carries TRBV9 and TRBJ1-1; a possible D gene is TRBD1 (6 bases). Trimming took 0 bases from V and 4 from J, leaving 13 bases between them. Germline V gives CDR1 SGDLS, CDR2 YYNGEE. CDR3 length: 15 residues. The CDR3 nucleotides are TGTGCCAGCAGCGTAGCTGCAGGGGCAGGCACTGAAGCTTTCTTT. Amino acids: CASSVAAGAGTEAFF.

V usage is TRBV5-1 and J usage is TRBJ1-3; TRBD1 might be the D (6 bases). CDR3 length: 15 amino acids. V lost 1 base, J lost 0 bases, and 8 bases lay in between. The germline CDR1 and CDR2 sequences are SGHRS and YFSETQ. CDR3 residues: CASSLTGNSGNTIYF. CDR3 DNA: TGCGCCAGCAGCTTGACAGGGAACTCTGGAAACACCATATATTTT.